This is a list of T cell receptor beta chains from one sample in a study of control samples from healthy donors and cancer patients. Profiled with immunoSEQ multiplex PCR; TCRdb holds only in-frame clones, not every one. The data hold 150,000 or so clones, with around 90% observed a single time. The sample consisted of blood. These receptors all stem from a man between 18 and 29 years old in good health. CDR3s include the opening cysteine and the closing phenylalanine or tryptophan. A D gene is named only where the DNA matches it firmly. Size tells how often a clone was seen (once, few, many) or the class of an expanded clone, and some rows leave it out.

TRBJ2-1 TRBV7-2 - TRBD2 TGTGCCAGCAGCTTTGCTAGCGGGGACTACAATGAGCAGTTCTTC CASSFASGDYNEQFF
TRBJ1-1 TRBV27 few - TGTGCCAGCAGTTTGGGAACAGGGCTCACTGAAGCTTTCTTT CASSLGTGLTEAFF
TRBJ2-1 TRBV9 - TRBD1 TGTGCCAGCAGCGTTGGGACAGGGTTTGACAATGAGCAGTTCTTC CASSVGTGFDNEQFF
TRBJ2-2 TRBV7-9 - TRBD1 TGTGCCAGCAGCATCGGACAGGTTACCGGGGAGCTGTTTTTT CASSIGQVTGELFF
TRBJ2-1 TRBV5-1 - - TGCGCCAGCAGCTTGAACACGGAAGATGAGCAGTTCTTC CASSLNTEDEQFF
TRBJ1-5 TRBV6-2/TRBV6-3 - TRBD1 TGTGCCAGCAGTTATTCCTACAGGGGCCCAAATCAGCCCCAGCATTTT CASSYSYRGPNQPQHF
TRBJ1-2 TRBV29-1 - - TGCAGCGTTGAGGTGGGACGGACCAGAAGCTACACCTTC CSVEVGRTRSYTF
TRBJ1-3 TRBV5-1 - - TGCGCCAGCAGTCTGATAACGGGCTCCGGCGGAGACACCATATATTTT CASSLITGSGGDTIYF
TRBJ2-7 TRBV3-1/TRBV3-2 - TRBD2 TGTGCCAGCAGCCAGGCGGGACTAGCGGGGGCCTACGAGCAGTACTTC CASSQAGLAGAYEQYF
TRBJ1-1 TRBV28 - TRBD1 TGTGCCAGCAGCCAGACAGGGTGGTACACTGAAGCTTTCTTT CASSQTGWYTEAFF
TRBJ2-3 TRBV4-3 - - TGCGCCAGCAGCCACCGCAGGTCTAGCACAGATACGCAGTATTTT CASSHRRSSTDTQYF
TRBJ2-1 TRBV7-2 - TRBD2 TGTGCCAGCAGCCCGGAATTGGCAGCGGGGGGAAACAATGAGCAGTTCTTC CASSPELAAGGNNEQFF
TRBJ2-7 TRBV19 - - TGTGCCAGTAAGTTCTCGGAGAATTCCTACGAGCAGTACTTC CASKFSENSYEQYF
TRBJ1-1 TRBV28 once - TGTGCCAGCAGCCTAGACAGCGCTGAAGCTTTCTTT CASSLDSAEAFF
TRBJ1-2 TRBV4-3 - TRBD1 TGCGCCAGCAGCCAAGAACGGACAGGGGATTTCCATATTGGCTACACCTTC CASSQERTGDFHIGYTF
TRBJ2-7 TRBV4-3 - - TGCGCCAGCAGCCAAGGAGGTGGACTATTCAACGAGCAGTACTTC CASSQGGGLFNEQYF
TRBJ2-5 TRBV9 - - TGTGCCAGCAGCACCACCGACAGTCACGGTCCGGAGACCCAGTACTTC CASSTTDSHGPETQYF
TRBJ2-3 TRBV19 - - TGTGCCAGTACCATGGGGGTCACAGATACGCAGTATTTT CASTMGVTDTQYF
TRBJ1-2 TRBV5-4 - TRBD1 TGTGCCAGCACCGCGAACCAGGACAGGGTAAACGGCTACACCTTC CASTANQDRVNGYTF
TRBJ1-4 TRBV27 - - TGTGCCAGCAAGGGAGGGGGGGGGCGGCCTAATGAAAAACTGTTTTTT CASKGGGGRPNEKLFF
TRBJ2-7 TRBV7-8 - - TGTGCCAGCAGCACTCGAGCCGGGCCCTACGAGCAGTACTTC CASSTRAGPYEQYF
TRBJ2-5 TRBV5-8 - - TGTGCCAGCCTGTGGGGGGGCGACGGAGAGACCCAGTACTTC CASLWGGDGETQYF
TRBJ1-2 TRBV28 - - TGTGCCAGCAGCAAAGCCTCCAGGGGCTTTGGCTACACCTTC CASSKASRGFGYTF
TRBJ2-3 TRBV11-2 - TRBD2 TGTGCCAGCAGCTTAGTCAGGTTTAGCGGGGGTGCAGTGGATACGCAGTATTTT CASSLVRFSGGAVDTQYF
TRBJ1-1 TRBV2 - - TGTGCCAGCAGTGAAGCGTGGGGGGGTACTGAAGCTTTCTTT CASSEAWGGTEAFF
TRBJ2-7 TRBV6-2/TRBV6-3 - - TGTGCCAGCAGTTACACCACCTACGAGCAGTACTTC CASSYTTYEQYF
TRBJ2-1 TRBV20-1 - - TGCAGTGCTAGTCTCTTTGAGCAGTTCTTC CSASLFEQFF
TRBJ2-7 TRBV5-6 - - TGTGCCAGCAGCTCCCAGGGTTACGAGCAGTACTTC CASSSQGYEQYF
TRBJ1-6 TRBV28 - - TGTGCCAGCAGTTTATTTCAGGGTGCCAATTCACCCCTCCACTTT CASSLFQGANSPLHF